The 16 T cell receptor beta chains listed next were all sequenced from one sample in a study of T cells in Graves' hyperthyroidism and ophthalmopathy. Amplification of TCR beta CDR3 regions was performed using RNA transcripts as template. The TCR CDR3 first-round RT-PCR relied on the HTBI primer set. TCRdb independently ran MiXCR on the multiplex PCR reads; one entry per CDR3 protein. The repertoire includes 600,000 to 750,000 distinct CDR3 sequences, roughly 17% of them detected once, and about 14% sits in the top ten. The sample taken for sequencing was blood. These receptors were taken from a man aged 45-65 years with Graves' hyperthyroidism.

The rearrangement links TRBV3-1 to TRBJ1-2; D call uncertain. Germline assignment: CDR1 LGHDT and CDR2 YNNKEL (reference sequence). This CDR3 contains 12 residues. Between the trimmed V and J ends, which lost 1 base and 7 bases, there was a span of 7 bases. This chain's CDR3 is CASSQGTSGYTF. The CDR3 coding sequence is TGTGCCAGCAGCCAAGGAACGAGTGGCTACACCTTC.

This clonotype occurred many times. This sequence joins TRBV9 and TRBJ2-7, with 8 bases lining up with TRBD2. J gave up 5 bases and V 10 bases, and 20 bases lay outside the gene matches. CDR3 size: 16 residues. Per the germline V gene, CDR1 is SGDLS and CDR2 is YYNGEE. The CDR3 loop reads CAFSRLAGLSIDEQYF. CDR3 DNA: TGTGCCTTTTCGAGGCTAGCGGGCCTCTCTATCGACGAGCAGTACTTC.

This clonotype was picked up many times. This chain connects TRBV12-3 or TRBV12-4 to TRBJ2-3; D is perhaps TRBD1 (5 bases). This CDR3 is built from 15 residues. The V gene lost 3 bases and the J gene lost 6 bases, with 16 bases spanning the gap. CDR3 coding DNA: TGTGCCAGCAGTTTTAGGGGAATCAGCATCGATACGCAGTATTTT. This gives the protein CASSFRGISIDTQYF.

This clonotype was detected only a few times. The chain recombines TRBV7-9 with TRBJ1-6, with D possibly being TRBD1 (6 bases). V shed 5 bases and J shed 7 bases, with 21 bases lying between them. Looked up from germline, CDR1 is SEHNR and CDR2 is FQNEAQ (reference sequence). The CDR3 length is 17 residues. The DNA for the CDR3 is TGTGCCAGCAGCGCCCACACAGGGCCGGTGGTAAATTCACCCCTCCACTTT. Translating gives CASSAHTGPVVNSPLHF.

This clonotype was detected many times. The rearrangement uses TRBV28 and TRBJ2-2; 7 nucleotides line up with TRBD2. Per germline, CDR1 MDHEN and CDR2 SYDVKM. V lost 3 bases and J lost 2; bases outside the gene matches: 6. There are 16 residues in the CDR3. The CDR3 reads CASSFGREVNTGELFF. CDR3 bases: TGTGCCAGCAGTTTCGGCCGGGAGGTTAACACCGGGGAGCTGTTTTTT. The entire variable domain, with the rest obtained from reference TRBV28 and TRBJ2-2, is as follows: DVKVTQSSRYLVKRTGEKVFLECVQDMDHENMFWYRQDPGLGLRLIYFSYDVKMKEKGDIPEGYSVSREKKERFSLILESASTNQTSMYLCASSFGREVNTGELFFGEGSRLTVL.

This clonotype occurred many times. CDR3 coding DNA: TGTGCCAGCAGCCCAGCGGGAGGTGGCGGGGAGCTGTTTTTT. Encoded protein: CASSPAGGGGELFF. The chain is built from TRBV7-2 and TRBJ2-2; 9 bases match TRBD2. V shed 5 bases and J 7 bases; nucleotides not matched to a gene: 5. Germline V gene data show CDR1 as SGHTA and CDR2 as FQGNSA. This CDR3 comprises 14 residues.

This clonotype occurred many times. This chain links TRBV27 with TRBJ2-3, with TRBD2 identical over 10 bases. CDR1 MNHEY and CDR2 SMNVEV come from the germline V gene (reference sequence). Losses at the gene ends were 6 bases for V and 0 bases for J; bases not matched to a gene: 15. The CDR3 is made up of 19 amino acids. CDR3 protein: CASRWSGSGRGVSTDTQYF. CDR3 DNA: TGTGCCAGCAGGTGGAGTGGGAGCGGGAGGGGAGTTAGCACAGATACGCAGTATTTT.

This clonotype has just a few counts. The chain links TRBV7-9 to TRBJ2-1, with D perhaps matching TRBD2 (6 bases). The CDR3 has 15 amino acids. CDR1 and CDR2 (germline): SEHNR, FQNEAQ (reference sequence). V was trimmed by 3 bases and J by 2 bases, leaving 11 bases between them. CDR3 nucleotide sequence: TGTGCCAGCAGCTTGACCGGGAGAACCTACAATGAGCAGTTCTTC. Its protein is CASSLTGRTYNEQFF.

This clonotype was seen many times. V gene TRBV5-1 combines with J gene TRBJ2-2; 8 nucleotides line up with TRBD1. Germline values: CDR1 SGHRS, CDR2 YFSETQ. V shed 4 bases, J shed 1 base, and the junction held 9 bases outside the gene matches. The CDR3 has 17 residues. This chain's CDR3 is CASSRSPGTGNTGELFF. DNA for the CDR3: TGCGCCAGCAGCCGCTCTCCCGGGACAGGGAACACCGGGGAGCTGTTTTTT.

This clonotype was detected many times. The CDR3 nucleotides read TGCAGTGCTAGAGATGACAGACAACACAATGAGCAGTTCTTC. Its protein is CSARDDRQHNEQFF. The V call is TRBV20-1, the J call TRBJ2-1; D perhaps matches TRBD1 (5 bases). Trimming cost V 0 bases and J 5 bases, with 11 bases left between them. The CDR3 extends over 14 amino acids. CDR1 is DFQATT and CDR2 is SNEGSKA in the germline V gene (reference sequence).

The sample holds many counts of this clonotype. The chain recombines TRBV11-2 with TRBJ2-1; TRBD2 matches at 12 bases. V lost 0 bases, J lost 7 bases, and 4 bases stayed unmatched. The CDR3 covers 16 residues. Per the germline V gene, CDR1 is SGHAT and CDR2 is FQNNGV. The CDR3 DNA reads as TGTGCCAGCAGCTTAGATGGGACTAGCGGGTTGAATGAGCAGTTCTTC. Amino acid sequence: CASSLDGTSGLNEQFF. Using reference TRBV11-2 and TRBJ2-1 for the parts outside the CDR3, the full variable domain is EAGVAQSPRYKIIEKRQSVAFWCNPISGHATLYWYQQILGQGPKLLIQFQNNGVVDDSQLPKDRFSAERLKGVDSTLKIQPAKLEDSAVYLCASSLDGTSGLNEQFFGPGTRLTVL.

This clonotype was seen a handful of times. The chain couples TRBV27 to TRBJ2-5, with TRBD1 as a possible D gene (5 bases). The CDR3 extends over 13 amino acids. V was shortened by 3 bases and J by 10 bases, with 15 bases between the two germline ends. Germline V gene lookup returns CDR1 MNHEY and CDR2 SMNVEV (reference sequence). DNA of the CDR3: TGTGCCAGCAGTTTCTCCAGGGCCACAGGCCAGTACTTC. Residues: CASSFSRATGQYF.

The chain is built from TRBV29-1 and TRBJ2-2; 11 positions agree with TRBD1. The germline CDR1 and CDR2 sequences are SQVTM and ANQGSEA. This CDR3 has 16 amino acids. V was pared by 1 base and J by 7 bases, with 8 bases of the junction left unmatched. The CDR3 spells CSVEVRGQGAIGELFF. CDR3 coding DNA: TGCAGCGTTGAAGTTCGTGGACAGGGGGCTATCGGGGAGCTGTTTTTT.

Details on this clonotype: At one end the junction does not follow the germline gene, possibly because of a read error. The genes are TRBV5-1 and TRBJ2-5; TRBD2 aligns across 11 bases. The CDR3 has 17 residues. From germline, CDR1 is SGHRS and CDR2 YFSETQ. CDR3 DNA sequence: TGTGCCAGCAGCTCGCCCTTGGGACTAGCGGTTCGGGAGACCCAGTACTTC. It codes for CASSSPLGLAVRETQYF.

This clonotype was seen repeatedly, ten times or more. V is TRBV28 and J is TRBJ2-7; D is perhaps TRBD2 (6 bases). CDR3 length: 16 amino acids. Trimming shortened V by 10 bases and J by 0 bases, and 22 bases separated the two germline ends. Germline CDR1 and CDR2: MDHEN and SYDVKM. The CDR3 loop reads CATPGSPRGTSYEQYF. The CDR3 coding sequence is TGTGCCACCCCTGGGTCCCCCCGGGGGACCTCCTACGAGCAGTACTTC.

This clonotype was seen only a few times. V is TRBV18 and J is TRBJ2-3; D perhaps matches TRBD2 (5 bases). In germline, CDR1 is KGHSH, CDR2 LQKENI. CDR3 length: 15 residues. V was cut by 2 bases and J by 4 bases, with 13 bases left in between. The CDR3 DNA sequence: TGTGCCAGCTCACCAGCCTTCAAAGCGGCAGATACGCAGTATTTT. Its translation: CASSPAFKAADTQYF.